This passage covers 17 T cell receptor beta chains from one sample sequenced in a study of T cells in Graves' hyperthyroidism and ophthalmopathy. TCR beta CDR3 region amplification was performed from RNA transcripts. TCR CDR3 underwent first-round RT-PCR with the HTBI primer set. TCRdb re-analysed the multiplex PCR reads in MiXCR, keeping a single row per CDR3 protein. The top ten clones hold approximately 13% of a sample with 400,000 to 500,000 distinct CDR3 sequences, roughly 14% of them seen once. What was sequenced was blood. Receptor source: a young man with Graves' ophthalmopathy.

Ten or more counts support this clonotype. The chain combines TRBV2 with TRBJ2-2, with no clear D. Looked up from germline, CDR1 is SNHLY and CDR2 is FYNNEI. The ends were cut back, 2 bases at V and 7 bases at J, with 5 bases in the middle. The CDR3 sequence is 12 residues long. Here the CDR3 DNA reads TGTGCCAGCAGTGAACTATTCGGGGAGCTGTTTTTT. This codes for CASSELFGELFF.

This clonotype was seen once. A clone one base away is much larger, so this may be a read error. The chain carries TRBV11-2 and TRBJ2-1, with D unclear. This CDR3 spans 11 amino acids. Germline CDR1 reads SGHAT; CDR2 reads FQNNGV. The chain's CDR3 is CASGLGPFQFF. The CDR3 region has the DNA TGTGCCAGCGGCTTGGGCCCATTTCAGTTCTTC.

This clonotype was observed at least ten times. Here the CDR3 reads CASSEVDNSPLHF. CDR3 bases: TGTGCCAGCAGTGAAGTCGATAATTCACCCCTCCACTTT. The J gene is TRBJ1-6, the V gene TRBV6-1; no clear D. Germline V lookup: CDR1 MNHNS, CDR2 SASEGT. V lost 1 base and J lost 5, with 3 bases in between. The CDR3 runs to 13 residues.

This clonotype showed up just a few times. The rearrangement links TRBV3-1 to TRBJ2-5; 9 bases are shared with TRBD2. The V gene's germline CDR1 is LGHDT and CDR2 YNNKEL (reference sequence). The CDR3 has 17 amino acids. The V segment lost 1 base and the J segment 5 bases; nucleotides outside the gene matches: 11. The CDR3 DNA reads TGTGCCAGCAGCCAAGCGGGGATGGCGGGGGGGGCCGAGACCCAGTACTTC. Translating it yields CASSQAGMAGGAETQYF.

This clonotype came up a few times. This rearrangement joins TRBV9 to TRBJ1-1; maybe TRBD1 (6 bases). Trimming removed 4 bases at V and 1 base at J, with 11 bases between. The CDR3 covers 14 residues. Germline lookup yields CDR1 SGDLS and CDR2 YYNGEE. In nucleotides, the CDR3 is TGTGCCAGCAGCCCCACGACAGGGAACACTGAAGCTTTCTTT. Translating gives CASSPTTGNTEAFF. The variable domain in full, with the rest retrieved from reference TRBV9 and TRBJ1-1, is DSGVTQTPKHLITATGQRVTLRCSPRSGDLSVYWYQQSLDQGLQFLIQYYNGEERAKGNILERFSAQQFPDLHSELNLSSLELGDSALYFCASSPTTGNTEAFFGQGTRLTVV.

In this sample, this clonotype turned up many times. The chain recombines TRBV18 with TRBJ2-7; 9 bases fit TRBD1. V dropped 3 bases and J dropped 1; count of bases not matched to a gene: 4. The CDR3 runs to 15 residues. Germline V gives CDR1 KGHSH, CDR2 LQKENI. The chain's CDR3 is CASSPPGQGSYEQYF. The CDR3 DNA sequence: TGTGCCAGCTCACCCCCGGGACAGGGTTCCTACGAGCAGTACTTC.

This clonotype showed up just a few times. The chain joins TRBV6-5 to TRBJ1-1, with a weak D call TRBD1 (5 bases). The CDR3 contains 12 residues. V lost 2 bases to trimming and J lost 11 bases, with 12 bases between them. Germline lookup yields CDR1 MNHEY and CDR2 SVGAGI. The CDR3 reads CASSYGGGEAFF. For the CDR3, the DNA is TGTGCCAGCAGTTACGGGGGGGGGGAGGCTTTCTTT.

This clonotype was seen at least ten times. This chain connects TRBV5-6 to TRBJ1-2; D unclear. Trimming left V 4 bases short and J 7 bases short, with 11 bases between. Germline CDR1 SGHDT, CDR2 YYEEEE. This CDR3 is built from 12 residues. The CDR3 spells CASSPWSRGYTF. CDR3 DNA: TGTGCCAGCAGCCCCTGGAGTCGTGGCTACACCTTC. The full variable domain, its missing parts supplied by reference TRBV5-6 and TRBJ1-2, is DAGVTQSPTHLIKTRGQQVTLRCSPKSGHDTVSWYQQALGQGPQFIFQYYEEEERQRGNFPDRFSGHQFPNYSSELNVNALLLGDSALYLCASSPWSRGYTFGSGTRLTVV.

There are many counts of this clonotype. The CDR3 is CASSSGHRNPSYEQYF. CDR3 nucleotide sequence: TGTGCCAGCAGCTCCGGACACCGGAACCCTTCCTACGAGCAGTACTTC. The rearrangement joins TRBV7-7 to TRBJ2-7; tentatively, D is TRBD1 (5 bases). CDR3 length: 16 amino acids. From germline, CDR1 is SSHAT and CDR2 FNYEAQ (reference sequence). Trimming stripped 4 bases from V and 1 base from J, with 17 bases between.

This clonotype was seen ten or more times. This chain uses TRBV12-3 or TRBV12-4 with TRBJ1-2, with 7 bases that match TRBD1. The junction had 10 bases not matched to a gene; V was cut back by 5 bases and J by 7 bases. CDR3 size: 14 residues. Here the CDR3 DNA reads TGTGCCAGCAGTCGACAGGGAAATAGTCTTGGCTACACCTTC. As protein: CASSRQGNSLGYTF.

This clonotype has ten or more counts. This chain's CDR3 is CASSPMDTQYF. The DNA of the CDR3 is TGTGCCAGCTCACCTATGGATACGCAGTATTTT. The rearrangement joins TRBV18 to TRBJ2-3; no clear D. This CDR3 is built from 11 residues. Trimming cost V 3 bases and J 6 bases, with 4 bases left between them. Per the germline V gene, CDR1 is KGHSH and CDR2 is LQKENI.

V is TRBV4-1 and J is TRBJ1-2; D may be TRBD1 (5 bases). The CDR3 consists of 17 residues. The germline V and J ends were trimmed by 3 bases and 4 bases, with 21 bases remaining between them. In germline, CDR1 is MGHRA, CDR2 YSYEKL. CDR3 bases: TGCGCCAGCAGCCACCCAACCGGGACGTCGACACCCTATGGCTACACCTTC. It codes for CASSHPTGTSTPYGYTF.

The sample holds many counts of this clonotype. The genes are TRBV6-1 and TRBJ2-1, with D perhaps matching TRBD1 or TRBD2 (6 bases each). The V end lost 6 bases, the J end lost 3 bases, and 9 bases lay between the germline ends. Germline CDR1 is MNHNS and CDR2 is SASEGT. This CDR3 comprises 13 residues. Here the CDR3 reads CASRKGGYNEQFF. CDR3 coding DNA: TGTGCCAGCAGGAAGGGGGGCTACAATGAGCAGTTCTTC.

Here the CDR3 DNA reads TGTGCCAGCAGTTACGGGGGCGTATCCCGGTCCAATCAGCCCCAGCATTTT. Encoded protein: CASSYGGVSRSNQPQHF. This chain uses TRBV6-5 with TRBJ1-5; D might be TRBD1 (6 bases). V dropped 2 bases and J dropped 3 bases, with 17 bases sitting between them. The CDR3 contains 17 residues. CDR1 MNHEY and CDR2 SVGAGI come from the germline V gene.

The chain is built from TRBV4-2 and TRBJ1-5, with a weak D call TRBD1 (5 bases). This CDR3 has 15 amino acids. The V end lost 0 bases, the J end lost 3 bases, and 9 bases lay between the germline ends. Per germline, CDR1 LGHNA and CDR2 YNFKEQ. In DNA, the CDR3 is TGTGCCAGCAGCCAAGATCAGGGCTTCAATCAGCCCCAGCATTTT. Translation: CASSQDQGFNQPQHF.

This clonotype has just one count. The CDR3 nucleotides are TGTGCCAGCTCACCTGGGGGAGTGTTAGATACGCAGTATTTT. Its translation is CASSPGGVLDTQYF. This chain joins TRBV18 and TRBJ2-3, with D perhaps being TRBD1 or TRBD2 (5 bases each). The germline CDR1 and CDR2 sequences are KGHSH and LQKENI. The CDR3 covers 14 residues. Trimming stripped 3 bases from V and 5 bases from J, with 12 bases between.

In its sample, this clonotype was seen many times. The genes are TRBV7-2 and TRBJ2-1; 12 bases line up with TRBD2. This CDR3 contains 16 residues. Germline CDR1 SGHTA, CDR2 FQGNSA. V shed 4 bases and J 2 bases; nucleotides not matched to a gene: 3. CDR3 in DNA: TGTGCCAGCAGCTCCCGGACTAGCGGGGCCTACAATGAGCAGTTCTTC. It encodes CASSSRTSGAYNEQFF.